This is a list of T cell receptor beta chains from one sample in a study of graft-versus-host responses after intestinal transplantation. Here immunoSEQ multiplex PCR was the method, and the copy in TCRdb shows in-frame clones only, minus some. The sample consists of tens of thousands of clones, roughly 80% of them appearing once. No cognate antigen is known for these TCRs. The sequenced sample was unstimulated CD8+ T cells sorted from spleen or lymph node cells, obtained before intestinal transplant. Source of these receptors: a human donor who received an intestinal transplant. Each CDR3 is given with its conserved first and last residue. D genes are given only for firm matches. Rows give clone size only sometimes, using once, few, many, or a class for an expanded clone.

d_gene	abundance	v_gene	j_gene	CDR3nt	CDR3aa
.	.	TRBV7-6	TRBJ1-3	TGTGCCAGCTTCTCCTCTGGAAACACCATATATTTT	CASFSSGNTIYF
.	.	TRBV11-1	TRBJ1-1	TGTGCCAGCGGGACCGACTACGGACCCATGAACACTGAAGCTTCCTTT	CASGTDYGPMNTEASF
.	.	TRBV5-1	TRBJ1-2	TGCGCCAGCAGCTTGTGGAACGGCGATTATGGCTACACCTTC	CASSLWNGDYGYTF
.	.	TRBV5-6	TRBJ1-6	TGTGCCAGCAGCTTTGAGATGGAAAGCTCCTATAATTCACCCCTCCACTTT	CASSFEMESSYNSPLHF
TRBD1	.	TRBV28	TRBJ2-7	TGTGCCAGCAGTTTGGTTGCAGGGGGCTACGAGCAGTACTTC	CASSLVAGGYEQYF
.	.	TRBV18	TRBJ2-7	TGTGCCAGCTCACCACAGGCGGTTCTCTCCTACGAGCAGTACTTC	CASSPQAVLSYEQYF
.	.	TRBV9	TRBJ2-7	TGTGCCAGCAGCGCCGATACGGGGTCCTACGAGCAGTACTTC	CASSADTGSYEQYF
TRBD1	few	TRBV5-4	TRBJ2-7	TGTGCCAGCAGCTTGGGCGGGACAGGGGGCGGCGAGCAGTACTTC	CASSLGGTGGGEQYF
TRBD1	once	TRBV2	TRBJ2-3	TGTGCCAGCAGTGCCGGACAGGGGCGTTGGGATACGCAGTATTTT	CASSAGQGRWDTQYF
.	.	TRBV6-5	TRBJ1-2	TGTGCCAGCAGTGAATGGGGCACGGGGTATGGCTACACCTTC	CASSEWGTGYGYTF
.	.	TRBV5-6	TRBJ2-3	TGTGCCAGCAGCTTGGCCCAGGTTACGCAGTATTTT	CASSLAQVTQYF
.	.	TRBV11-2	TRBJ1-6	TGTGCCAGCAGCTTAAAGTCTCGGGACCCAAATTCACCCCTCCACTTT	CASSLKSRDPNSPLHF
.	.	TRBV5-1	TRBJ2-3	TGCGCCAGCAGCCGTTACGGGGGCCCTAGCACAGATACGCAGTATTTT	CASSRYGGPSTDTQYF
.	.	TRBV28	TRBJ1-5	TGTGCCAGCAGTTTAAGGGAAACCAATCAGCCCCAGCATTTT	CASSLRETNQPQHF
.	once	TRBV27	TRBJ1-2	TGTGCCAGCGGGTCCTACGAAGGCTATGGCTACACCTTC	CASGSYEGYGYTF
.	.	TRBV19	TRBJ2-6	TGTGCCAGTAGTATAGGGGGCTCTGGGGCCAACGTCCTGACTTTC	CASSIGGSGANVLTF
.	.	TRBV12-5	TRBJ2-7	TGTGCTAGTGGTTTGGGGGGGAGCGACGAGCAGTACTTC	CASGLGGSDEQYF
.	.	TRBV10-3	TRBJ2-7	TGTGCCATCAGTGGGGGGGTCTACGAGCAGTACTTC	CAISGGVYEQYF
.	.	TRBV4-1	TRBJ1-2	TGCGCCAGCAGCCAAGGGAATAAGGGTGGGGGGTATGGCTACACCTTC	CASSQGNKGGGYGYTF
.	.	TRBV28	TRBJ1-3	TGTGCCAGCAGTTTTTACGCAAGCTCTGGAAACACCATATATTTT	CASSFYASSGNTIYF
.	.	TRBV15	TRBJ1-5	TGTGCCACCAGCAGAGAAGGTCAGGCGGACGGTAGCAATCAGCCCCAGCATTTT	CATSREGQADGSNQPQHF
.	.	TRBV6-5	TRBJ1-1	TGTGCCAGCAGTGAAGAACCAACGAACACTGAAGCTTTCTTT	CASSEEPTNTEAFF
.	.	TRBV18	TRBJ2-7	TGTGCCAGCTCACCCTTGAGTCGCATCTACGAGCAGTACTTC	CASSPLSRIYEQYF
.	.	TRBV6-6	TRBJ2-1	TGTGCCAGCAGTTACTCTGGGGCCAATGAGCAGTTCTTC	CASSYSGANEQFF
.	.	TRBV25-1	TRBJ1-1	TGTGCCAGCACACAGGGGAACACTGAAGCTTTCTTT	CASTQGNTEAFF
.	.	TRBV15	TRBJ1-6	TGTGCCACCAGCAGAGTCTCGGGTAATTCACCCCTCCACTTT	CATSRVSGNSPLHF
TRBD1	.	TRBV4-1	TRBJ2-5	TGCGCCAGCAGCCAAGATCCCAGACAGGGTTTGGAGACCCAGTACTTC	CASSQDPRQGLETQYF
.	few	TRBV6-5	TRBJ2-5	TGTGCCAGCAGTTACTCGAGTTTTGGCAACGAAGAGACCCAGTACTTC	CASSYSSFGNEETQYF
.	few	TRBV6-5	TRBJ2-5	TGTGCCAGCAGTTTGGGGGTTGGGGAGACCCAGTACTTC	CASSLGVGETQYF
.	.	TRBV6-6	TRBJ2-7	TGTGCCAGCAGTTACTCCGGGTCCTACGAGCAGTACTTC	CASSYSGSYEQYF
.	.	TRBV5-1	TRBJ2-1	TGCGCCAGCAGCTTGCAAGCGGACACCTACAATGAGCAGTTCTTC	CASSLQADTYNEQFF
TRBD2	.	TRBV10-1	TRBJ2-3	TGCGCCAGCAGTGAGGCGGCTAGCGGGGGGAAGTACGATACGCAGTATTTT	CASSEAASGGKYDTQYF
.	.	TRBV6-6	TRBJ1-1	TGTGCCAGCAGTTTTCAGGGTAACACTGAAGCTTTCTTT	CASSFQGNTEAFF
.	.	TRBV6-5	TRBJ1-6	TGTGCCAGCAGTCATACAGGGAGTAATTCACCCCTCCACTTT	CASSHTGSNSPLHF
.	once	TRBV9	TRBJ2-1	TGTGCCAGCAGTCCAAATCCGGGACCCCGCTACAATGAGCAGTTCTTC	CASSPNPGPRYNEQFF
TRBD2	once	TRBV4-1	TRBJ2-7	TGCGCCAGCAGCCAGGGGCCATGGCCTCTAGCGGGGTACGAGCAGTACTTC	CASSQGPWPLAGYEQYF
.	.	TRBV19	TRBJ2-7	TGTGCCAGTAGTAAGGGACACGGTGGCGAGCAGTACTTC	CASSKGHGGEQYF
.	.	TRBV9	TRBJ2-5	TGTGCCAGACGGGAGACCCAGTACTTC	CARRETQYF
.	once	TRBV6-5	TRBJ2-3	TGTGCCAGCAGTCTGAGCGTCAGCACAGATACGCAGTATTTT	CASSLSVSTDTQYF
.	.	TRBV6-8	TRBJ2-5	TGTGCCAGAAGTGGAAACCAAGAGACCCAGTACTTC	CARSGNQETQYF
.	few	TRBV27	TRBJ2-5	TGTGCCAGCAGCCCTCTGGTAGCCGGCCAAGAGACCCAGTACTTC	CASSPLVAGQETQYF
.	.	TRBV27	TRBJ2-5	TGTGCCAGCAGTTTATCATCTCTGCAGACCCAGTACTTC	CASSLSSLQTQYF
TRBD1	.	TRBV6-5	TRBJ1-1	TGTGCCAGCAGTTACGGACAGGGTTTGAACACTGAAGCTTTCTTT	CASSYGQGLNTEAFF
.	.	TRBV30	TRBJ2-7	TGTGCCTGGAGTGGTGCAGCGGCCTCCTACGAGCAGTACTTC	CAWSGAAASYEQYF
.	.	TRBV21-1	TRBJ2-4	TGTGCCAGCAGCCCTCCGGGACTAGCGGGAGGGCCCGCCAAAAACATTCAGTACTTC	CASSPPGLAGGPAKNIQYF
.	few	TRBV6-1	TRBJ1-5	TGTGCCAGCAGTGAAGATTGGGTAGGGGCCATCAATCAGCCCCAGCATTTT	CASSEDWVGAINQPQHF